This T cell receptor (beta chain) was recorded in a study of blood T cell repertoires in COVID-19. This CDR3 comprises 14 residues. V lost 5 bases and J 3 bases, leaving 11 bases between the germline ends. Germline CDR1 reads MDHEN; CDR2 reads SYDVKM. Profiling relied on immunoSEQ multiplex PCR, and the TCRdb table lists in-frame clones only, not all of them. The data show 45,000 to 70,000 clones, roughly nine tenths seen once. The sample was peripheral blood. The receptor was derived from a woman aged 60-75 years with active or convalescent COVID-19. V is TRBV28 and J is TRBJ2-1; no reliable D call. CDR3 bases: TGTGCCAGCAGTGTTAGCACCTACTACAATGAGCAGTTCTTC. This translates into CASSVSTYYNEQFF.